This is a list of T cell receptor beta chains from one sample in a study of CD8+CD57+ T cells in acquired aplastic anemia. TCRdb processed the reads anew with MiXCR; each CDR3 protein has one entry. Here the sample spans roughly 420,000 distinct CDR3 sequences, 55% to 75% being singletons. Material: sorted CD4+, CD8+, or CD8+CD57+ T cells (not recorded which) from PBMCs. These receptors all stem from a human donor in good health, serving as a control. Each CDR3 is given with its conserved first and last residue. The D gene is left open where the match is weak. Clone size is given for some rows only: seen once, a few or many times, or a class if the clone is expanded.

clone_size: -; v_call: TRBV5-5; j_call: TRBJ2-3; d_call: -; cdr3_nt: TGTGCCAGCAGCGAAGGGGGTATCACAGATACGCAGTATTTT; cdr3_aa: CASSEGGITDTQYF
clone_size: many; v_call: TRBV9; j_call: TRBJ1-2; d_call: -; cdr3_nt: TGTGCCAGCAGCCATCGGGACGGACCTAACTATGGCTACACCTTC; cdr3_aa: CASSHRDGPNYGYTF
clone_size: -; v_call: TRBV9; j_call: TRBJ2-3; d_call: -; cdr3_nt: TGTGCCAGCAGCGCCGGAGAACAGGGCTACTATACAGATACGCAGTATTTT; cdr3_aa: CASSAGEQGYYTDTQYF
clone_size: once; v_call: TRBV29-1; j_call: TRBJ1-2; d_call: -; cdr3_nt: TGCAGCGTTGAAGATCTGGCGGGGAGGAGGGTCTATGGCTACACCTTC; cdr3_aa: CSVEDLAGRRVYGYTF
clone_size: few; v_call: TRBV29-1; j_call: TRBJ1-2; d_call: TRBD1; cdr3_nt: TGCAGCGTTGACGGCAGGGGGAATCTTGGCTACACCTTC; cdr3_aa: CSVDGRGNLGYTF
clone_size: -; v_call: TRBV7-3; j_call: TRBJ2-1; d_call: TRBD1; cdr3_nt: TGTGCCAGCAGCTCGAGACAGGGTTACGAGCAGTACTTCTTCTTC; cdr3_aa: CASSSRQGYEQYFFF
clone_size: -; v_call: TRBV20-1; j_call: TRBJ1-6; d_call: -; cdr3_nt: TGCACAGGGAACTCGGGTTTGGCACAGATCCACTTT; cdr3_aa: CTGNSGLAQIHF
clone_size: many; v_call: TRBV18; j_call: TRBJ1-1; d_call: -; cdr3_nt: TGTGCCAGCTCATCGGAGGTAAACCCTGAAGCTTTCTTT; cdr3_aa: CASSSEVNPEAFF
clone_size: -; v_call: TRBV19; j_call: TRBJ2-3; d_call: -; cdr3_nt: TGTGCCAGTAGTATATCTGGAACTAGTTATACGCAGTATTTT; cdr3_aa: CASSISGTSYTQYF
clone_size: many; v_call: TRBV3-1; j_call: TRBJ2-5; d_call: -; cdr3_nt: TGTGCCAGCAGCCAAACAGTAGAGACCCAGTACTTC; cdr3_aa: CASSQTVETQYF
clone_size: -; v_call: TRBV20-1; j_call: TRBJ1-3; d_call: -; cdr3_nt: TGCAGTGCTAGAGATGATCAGGGAAGAAACACCATATATTTT; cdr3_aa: CSARDDQGRNTIYF
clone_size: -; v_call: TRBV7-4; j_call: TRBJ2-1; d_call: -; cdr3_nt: TGTGCCAGCAGTTTTCCTAATCGTCATGAGCAGTTCTTC; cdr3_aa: CASSFPNRHEQFF
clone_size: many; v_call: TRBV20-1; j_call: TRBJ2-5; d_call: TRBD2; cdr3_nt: TGCAGTGCTAGTAAACTAGCGGGGGAGTGGGAGACCCAGTACTTC; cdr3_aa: CSASKLAGEWETQYF
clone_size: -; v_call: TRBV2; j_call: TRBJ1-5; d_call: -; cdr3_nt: TGTGCCAGCAGGGATGACAACGGAGGGGGGCGGGGCAATCAGCCCCAGCATTTT; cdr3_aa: CASRDDNGGGRGNQPQHF
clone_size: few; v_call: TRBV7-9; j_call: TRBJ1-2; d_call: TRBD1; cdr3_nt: TGTGCCAGCAGCTGGACAGGGGGCGCTAACTATGGCTACACCTTC; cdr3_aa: CASSWTGGANYGYTF
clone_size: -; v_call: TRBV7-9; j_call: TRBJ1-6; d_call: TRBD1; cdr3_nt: TGTGCCGGCAGCCCCCCGGGACAGGGGGAATCACCCCTCCACTTT; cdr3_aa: CAGSPPGQGESPLHF
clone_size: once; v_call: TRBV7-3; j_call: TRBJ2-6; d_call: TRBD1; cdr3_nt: TGTGCCAGCAGCCCGGGACAGAGCTCTGGGGCCAACGTCCTGACTTTC; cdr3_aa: CASSPGQSSGANVLTF
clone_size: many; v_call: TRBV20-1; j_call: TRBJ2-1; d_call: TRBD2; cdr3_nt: TGCAGTGCTCGACTAGCGGGGACCTTTACCAATGAGCAGTTCTTC; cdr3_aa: CSARLAGTFTNEQFF
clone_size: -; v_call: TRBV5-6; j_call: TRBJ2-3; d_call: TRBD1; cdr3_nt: TGTGCCAGCAGCCTCACAGGGGGCTATAGCACAGATACGCAGTATTTT; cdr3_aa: CASSLTGGYSTDTQYF
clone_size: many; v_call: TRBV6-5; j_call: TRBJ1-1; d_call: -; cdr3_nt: TGTGCCAGCAGTCCCAACAGGAACACTGAAGCTTTCTTT; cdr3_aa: CASSPNRNTEAFF
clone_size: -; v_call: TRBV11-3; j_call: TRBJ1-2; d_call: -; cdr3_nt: TGCGCCAGCAGCCAAGATTACGACGACTATGGCTACACCTTC; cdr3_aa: CASSQDYDDYGYTF
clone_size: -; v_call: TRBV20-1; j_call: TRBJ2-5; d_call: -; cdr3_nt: TGCAGTGCTAGAGGGGCCAGGGAGACCCAGTACTTC; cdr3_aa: CSARGARETQYF
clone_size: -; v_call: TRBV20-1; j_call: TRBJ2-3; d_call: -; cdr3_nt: TGCAGTGCTAGACTAGAAGACCTCACCTATACGCAGTATTTT; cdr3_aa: CSARLEDLTYTQYF
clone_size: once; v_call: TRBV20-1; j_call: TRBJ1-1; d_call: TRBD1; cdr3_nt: TGCAGTGCTAGACTAGGACAGGGGGGACAGCCGAGGAAAGCTTTCTTT; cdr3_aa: CSARLGQGGQPRKAFF
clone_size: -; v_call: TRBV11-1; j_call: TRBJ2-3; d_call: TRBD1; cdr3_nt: TGTGCCAGCAGCGACCGGGACAGGGGAACAGATACGCAGTATTTT; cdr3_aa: CASSDRDRGTDTQYF
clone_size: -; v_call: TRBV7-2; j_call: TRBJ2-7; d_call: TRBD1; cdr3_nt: TGTGCCAGCAGCTTAGCGGCGAGGGGGCAAGAGGAAAAACAGTACTTC; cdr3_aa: CASSLAARGQEEKQYF
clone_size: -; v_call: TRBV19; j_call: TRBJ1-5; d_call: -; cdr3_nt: TGTGCCAGTAGTATAATGCTATGGGATACGATTAATACCACTCGCCCCCAGCATTTT; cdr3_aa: CASSIMLWDTINTTRPQHF
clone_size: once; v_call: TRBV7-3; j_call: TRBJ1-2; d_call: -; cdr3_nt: TGTGCCAGCAGCTTACAGCGCGGGGGGCCGGGATACCCCTTC; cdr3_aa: CASSLQRGGPGYPF